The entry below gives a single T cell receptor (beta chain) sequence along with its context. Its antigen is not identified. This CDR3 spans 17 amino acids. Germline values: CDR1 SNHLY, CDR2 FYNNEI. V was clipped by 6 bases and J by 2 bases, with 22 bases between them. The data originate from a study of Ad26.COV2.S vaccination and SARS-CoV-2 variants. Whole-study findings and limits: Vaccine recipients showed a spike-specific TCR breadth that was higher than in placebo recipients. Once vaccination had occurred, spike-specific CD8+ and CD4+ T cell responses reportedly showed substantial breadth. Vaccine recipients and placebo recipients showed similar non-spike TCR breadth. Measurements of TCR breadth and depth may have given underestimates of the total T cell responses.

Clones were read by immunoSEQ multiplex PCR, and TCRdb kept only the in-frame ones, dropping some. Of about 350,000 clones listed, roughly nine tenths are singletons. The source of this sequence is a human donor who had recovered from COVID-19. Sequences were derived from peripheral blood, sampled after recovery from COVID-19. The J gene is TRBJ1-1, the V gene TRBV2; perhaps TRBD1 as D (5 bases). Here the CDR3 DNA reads TGTGCCAGCAGCCTCGCCCCGGGACGGACATCAAACACTGAAGCTTTCTTT. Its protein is CASSLAPGRTSNTEAFF.